One and the same sample provided the 15 T cell receptor beta chains below, sequenced in a study of cytomegalovirus exposure and HLA in healthy donors. The protocol was immunoSEQ multiplex PCR, while the TCRdb copy is restricted to in-frame clones and leaves out a portion. The sample holds approximately 150,000 clones, approximately 88% seen once. The sample consisted of PBMCs. The receptors come from a man younger than 45 in good health and CMV-seropositive.

The chain recombines TRBV18 with TRBJ2-5; D perhaps matches TRBD1 (6 bases). Between the trimmed V and J ends, which lost 5 bases and 2 bases, there was a span of 15 bases. Germline lookup yields CDR1 KGHSH and CDR2 LQKENI. The CDR3 has 15 residues. CDR3 sequence: CASSSNPDSQETQYF. CDR3 sequence (DNA): TGTGCCAGCTCAAGCAACCCGGACAGTCAAGAGACCCAGTACTTC.

The genes are TRBV29-1 and TRBJ1-1, with 10 bases aligning to TRBD1. This CDR3 is built from 13 residues. Germline V gene data show CDR1 as SQVTM and CDR2 as ANQGSEA. V lost 6 bases to trimming and J lost 3 bases; unmatched junction nucleotides: 4. Written as DNA, the CDR3 is TGCAGCGTCCCGGGACAGGGGCACACTGAAGCTTTCTTT. Amino acid sequence: CSVPGQGHTEAFF. Complete variable domain (other parts from reference TRBV29-1 and TRBJ1-1): SAVISQKPSRDICQRGTSLTIQCQVDSQVTMMFWYRQQPGQSLTLIATANQGSEATYESGFVIDKFPISRPNLTFSTLTVSNMSPEDSSIYLCSVPGQGHTEAFFGQGTRLTVV.

This chain joins TRBV6-6 and TRBJ2-3; tentatively, D is TRBD1 (6 bases). This CDR3 has 14 amino acids. Per the germline V gene, CDR1 is MNHNY and CDR2 is SVGAGI (reference sequence). Trimming took 4 bases from V and 4 from J, leaving 12 bases between them. The CDR3 nucleotides read TGTGCCAGCAGTTCGGGACAATACGCAGATACGCAGTATTTT. Translated: CASSSGQYADTQYF.

The gene calls are TRBV28 and TRBJ2-7, with D possibly being TRBD1 (5 bases). Deletions cut 2 bases from V and 5 bases from J, with 13 bases between. Per the germline V gene, CDR1 is MDHEN and CDR2 is SYDVKM. This CDR3 is built from 14 residues. The CDR3 bases are TGTGCCAGCAGTTTAATCCAGGGTTTCGACGAGCAGTACTTC. It specifies CASSLIQGFDEQYF.

This clone was seen a few times. This sequence joins TRBV5-4 and TRBJ2-2; 7 nucleotides agree with TRBD2. Trimming took 0 bases from V and 4 from J; bases not matched to a gene: 9. The CDR3 has 17 residues. From germline, CDR1 is SGHNT and CDR2 YYREEE (reference sequence). The CDR3 here is CASSLVILAVTTGELFF. DNA for the CDR3: TGTGCCAGCAGCTTGGTTATCCTAGCGGTGACCACCGGGGAGCTGTTTTTT.

The rearrangement joins TRBV19 to TRBJ1-5, with 7 bases aligning to TRBD1. With V trimmed by 1 base and J by 4 bases, 4 bases remained unmatched. This CDR3 has 15 residues. Germline lookup yields CDR1 LNHDA and CDR2 SQIVND (reference sequence). As DNA, the CDR3 is TGTGCCAGTAGTATAGGGGGGACAGTTAATCAGCCCCAGCATTTT. Translating it yields CASSIGGTVNQPQHF.

This clone turned up a few times. The CDR3 nucleotides are TGCGCCAGCAGTCGAACGGGACAGGGTAGTGAGCAGTACTTC. Translation: CASSRTGQGSEQYF. This chain links TRBV5-1 with TRBJ2-7; TRBD1 matches at 9 bases. Germline V gives CDR1 SGHRS, CDR2 YFSETQ. V lost 5 bases and J lost 7; bases outside the gene matches: 10. This CDR3 has 14 residues.

V usage is TRBV5-8 and J usage is TRBJ2-1, with 7 bases identical to TRBD1. Germline CDR1 reads SGHTS; CDR2 reads YDEGEE. CDR3 length equals 13 residues. V gave up 4 bases and J gave up 6 bases; unmatched junction bases: 4. The DNA for the CDR3 is TGTGCCAGCAGCCGGGGACAGACCAATGAGCAGTTCTTC. Translation gives CASSRGQTNEQFF. Looking up the rest from reference TRBV5-8 and TRBJ2-1 gives the full variable domain: EAGVTQSPTHLIKTRGQQATLRCSPISGHTSVYWYQQALGLGLQFLLWYDEGEERNRGNFPPRFSGRQFPNYSSELNVNALELEDSALYLCASSRGQTNEQFFGPGTRLTVL.

V usage is TRBV11-3 and J usage is TRBJ1-2, with D possibly being TRBD1 (6 bases). The CDR3 consists of 17 residues. The germline CDR1 and CDR2 sequences are SGHNT and YENEEA. V gave up 3 bases and J gave up 3 bases, with 20 bases separating them. This CDR3 reads CASSFERGGRQDYGYTF. In nucleotides, the CDR3 is TGTGCCAGCAGCTTCGAGAGGGGGGGCCGGCAGGACTATGGCTACACCTTC. Full variable domain (missing parts from reference TRBV11-3 and TRBJ1-2): EAGVVQSPRYKIIEKKQPVAFWCNPISGHNTLYWYLQNLGQGPELLIRYENEEAVDDSQLPKDRFSAERLKGVDSTLKIQPAELGDSAVYLCASSFERGGRQDYGYTFGSGTRLTVV.

This rearrangement joins TRBV6-4 to TRBJ2-3; D not certain. The CDR3 consists of 13 residues. V was clipped by 3 bases and J by 0 bases, with 4 bases between them. CDR1 is MRHNA, CDR2 SNTAGT, per germline. CDR3 sequence (DNA): TGTGCCAGCAGTGAGGCTAGCACAGATACGCAGTATTTT. Its translation: CASSEASTDTQYF.

The DNA for the CDR3 is TGCAGCGTTGAAGATCACGCAGGGGGCGTTGGCTACACCTTC. Its translation is CSVEDHAGGVGYTF. The gene calls are TRBV29-1 and TRBJ1-2; 8 bases match TRBD1. This CDR3 is 14 amino acids long. V was clipped by 0 bases and J by 7 bases; unmatched bases: 7. Per germline, CDR1 SQVTM and CDR2 ANQGSEA.

A few counts support this clone. This sequence joins TRBV5-4 and TRBJ1-5, with 10 bases matching TRBD1. The CDR3 extends over 14 amino acids. Trimming removed 5 bases from V and 5 bases from J; junction bases left unmatched: 4. Per germline, CDR1 SGHNT and CDR2 YYREEE (reference sequence). CDR3 loop: CASRPTGGDQPQHF. CDR3 nucleotides: TGTGCCAGCAGACCGACAGGGGGCGATCAGCCCCAGCATTTT.

This clone was recorded once. The genes are TRBV27 and TRBJ1-1; 7 nucleotides align to TRBD1. The CDR3 totals 15 residues. J lost 6 bases, V lost 6 bases, and 13 bases had no gene match. Germline CDR1 reads MNHEY; CDR2 reads SMNVEV (reference sequence). CDR3 amino acids: CASSADRDVLAEAFF. CDR3 nucleotide sequence: TGTGCCAGCAGCGCCGACAGGGATGTTCTGGCTGAAGCTTTCTTT.

The chain recombines TRBV6-5 with TRBJ2-1; 7 bases line up with TRBD2. The germline V gene encodes CDR1 MNHEY and CDR2 SVGAGI. The CDR3 has 14 amino acids. Trimming at V came to 5 bases and at J to 10 bases, leaving 11 bases not matched to a gene. Here the CDR3 reads CASSPRLAEGEQFF. The CDR3 nucleotides read TGTGCCAGCAGTCCCAGGCTAGCGGAGGGGGAGCAGTTCTTC.

Only one count was recorded for this clone. V and J are TRBV9 and TRBJ2-1, with 12 nucleotides matching TRBD2. Trimming cost V 4 bases and J 4 bases; bases outside gene matches: 0. This CDR3 comprises 14 residues. Germline CDR1 reads SGDLS; CDR2 reads YYNGEE. As DNA, the CDR3 is TGTGCCAGCAGCACTAGCGGGGGGTACAATGAGCAGTTCTTC. Amino acid sequence: CASSTSGGYNEQFF.